This is a list of T cell receptor beta chains from one sample in a study of cytomegalovirus exposure and HLA in healthy donors. Produced via immunoSEQ multiplex PCR; TCRdb's table is partial and in-frame only. The data contain 90,000 or so clones, less than 85% of them singletons. The sample comprised PBMCs. The receptors stem from a man aged 60 to 69 in good health and CMV-seronegative. Each CDR3 is given with its conserved first and last residue. Each record gives: clone size, V gene, D gene, J gene, CDR3 length, CDR3 protein, CDR3 DNA. A D gene is named only where the DNA matches it firmly. Some rows have no size entry. The others give once, few or many, or a class for an expanded clone.

NA	TRBV30	NA	TRBJ1-2	13	CAWSVPGKYGYTF	TGTGCCTGGAGTGTGCCAGGGAAATATGGCTACACCTTC
NA	TRBV19	NA	TRBJ1-3	17	CASSLTGSGSSGNTIYF	TGTGCCAGTAGTCTTACAGGGTCGGGGAGCTCTGGAAACACCATATATTTT
NA	TRBV5-1	TRBD1	TRBJ1-5	18	CASSLGATGGWSNQPQHF	TGCGCCAGCAGCTTGGGGGCCACAGGGGGCTGGAGCAATCAGCCCCAGCATTTT
NA	TRBV4-1	NA	TRBJ1-6	15	CASNVLDRSNSPLHF	TGCGCCAGCAACGTTTTAGACAGGAGTAATTCACCCCTCCACTTT
NA	TRBV14	NA	TRBJ2-5	15	CASSQAGGLRETQYF	TGTGCCAGCAGCCAAGCTGGGGGGTTGCGGGAGACCCAGTACTTC
once	TRBV15	TRBD2	TRBJ2-1	19	CATSREGGTGGGPTNEQFF	TGTGCCACCAGCAGGGAGGGTGGAACTGGCGGGGGGCCGACCAATGAGCAGTTCTTC
NA	TRBV4-2	TRBD1	TRBJ1-2	15	CASRSDRDTNYGYTF	TGTGCCAGCAGGTCGGACAGGGATACTAACTATGGCTACACCTTC
NA	TRBV9	NA	TRBJ1-6	15	CASSGAGQPNSPLHF	TGTGCCAGCAGCGGAGCCGGACAACCCAATTCACCCCTCCACTTT
once	TRBV27	NA	TRBJ1-2	14	CASSLSGQGYGYTF	TGTGCCAGCAGTTTATCGGGGCAGGGCTATGGCTACACCTTC
NA	TRBV11-2	NA	TRBJ1-1	15	CASSLVGGKRTEAFF	TGTGCCAGCAGCTTAGTTGGGGGGAAAAGAACTGAAGCTTTCTTT